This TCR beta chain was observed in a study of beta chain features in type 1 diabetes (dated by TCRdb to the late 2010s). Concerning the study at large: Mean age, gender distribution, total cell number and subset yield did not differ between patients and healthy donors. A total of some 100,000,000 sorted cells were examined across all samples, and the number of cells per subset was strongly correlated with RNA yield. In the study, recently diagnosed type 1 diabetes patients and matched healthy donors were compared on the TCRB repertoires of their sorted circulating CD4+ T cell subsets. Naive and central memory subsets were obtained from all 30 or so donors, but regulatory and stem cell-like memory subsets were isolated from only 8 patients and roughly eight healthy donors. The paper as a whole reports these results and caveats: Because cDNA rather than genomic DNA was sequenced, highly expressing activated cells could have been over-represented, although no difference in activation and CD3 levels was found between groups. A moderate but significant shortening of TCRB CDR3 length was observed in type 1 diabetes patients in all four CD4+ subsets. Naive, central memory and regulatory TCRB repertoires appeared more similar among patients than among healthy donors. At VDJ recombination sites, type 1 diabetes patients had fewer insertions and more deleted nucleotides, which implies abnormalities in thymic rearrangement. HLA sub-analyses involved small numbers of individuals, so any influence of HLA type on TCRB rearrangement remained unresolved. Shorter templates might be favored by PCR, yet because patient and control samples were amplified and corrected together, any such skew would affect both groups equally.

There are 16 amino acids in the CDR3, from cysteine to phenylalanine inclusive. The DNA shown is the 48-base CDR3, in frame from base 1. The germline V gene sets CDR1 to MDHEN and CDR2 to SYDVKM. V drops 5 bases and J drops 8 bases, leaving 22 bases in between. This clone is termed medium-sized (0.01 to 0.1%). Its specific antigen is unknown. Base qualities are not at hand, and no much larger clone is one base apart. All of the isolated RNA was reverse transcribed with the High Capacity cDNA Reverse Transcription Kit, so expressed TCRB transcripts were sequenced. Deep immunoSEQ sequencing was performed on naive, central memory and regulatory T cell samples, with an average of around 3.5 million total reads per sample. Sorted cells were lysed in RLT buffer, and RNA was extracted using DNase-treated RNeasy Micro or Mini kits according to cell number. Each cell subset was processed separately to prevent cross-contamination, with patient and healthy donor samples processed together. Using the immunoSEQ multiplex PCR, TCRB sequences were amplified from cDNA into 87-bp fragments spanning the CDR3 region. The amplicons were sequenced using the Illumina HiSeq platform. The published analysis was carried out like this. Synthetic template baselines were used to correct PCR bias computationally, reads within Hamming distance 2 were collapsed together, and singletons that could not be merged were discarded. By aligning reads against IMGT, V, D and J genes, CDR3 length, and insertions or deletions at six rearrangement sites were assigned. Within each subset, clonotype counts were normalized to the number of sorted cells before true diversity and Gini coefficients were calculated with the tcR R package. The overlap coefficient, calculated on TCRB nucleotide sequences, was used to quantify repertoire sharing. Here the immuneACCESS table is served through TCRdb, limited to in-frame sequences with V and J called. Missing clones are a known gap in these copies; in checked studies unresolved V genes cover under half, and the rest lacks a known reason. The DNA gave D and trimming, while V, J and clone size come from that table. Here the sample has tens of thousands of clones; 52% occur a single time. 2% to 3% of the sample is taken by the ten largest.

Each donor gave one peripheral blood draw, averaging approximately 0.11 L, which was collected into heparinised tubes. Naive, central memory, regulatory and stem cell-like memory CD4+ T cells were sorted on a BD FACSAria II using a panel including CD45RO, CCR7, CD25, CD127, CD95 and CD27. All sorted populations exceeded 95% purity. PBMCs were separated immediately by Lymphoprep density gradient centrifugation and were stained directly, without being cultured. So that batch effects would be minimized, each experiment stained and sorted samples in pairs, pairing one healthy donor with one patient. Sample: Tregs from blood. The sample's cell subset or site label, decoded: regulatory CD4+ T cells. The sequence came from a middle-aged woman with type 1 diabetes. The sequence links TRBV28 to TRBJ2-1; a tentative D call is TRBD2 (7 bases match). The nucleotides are TGTGCCAGCAGTGCCCCGAACAGCCGGGGGGCGGATGAGCAGTTCTTC. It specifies CASSAPNSRGADEQFF.